Sequencing of this TCR beta chain was carried out in a study of cytotoxic CD8 clonotypes in ibrutinib-treated CLL. Study summary: Overall, 24 responses were partial and 2 complete; following median about 68 months, roughly 15 patients stayed remitted and about twelve progressed. Findings of the study overall: Baseline levels of clonality went above those of age-matched healthy donors and moved with circulating CD8+ T-cell counts. Treatment left the uncommon public clonotypes either contracted or stable in frequency.

The targeted sequencing depth was 1 in 200,000 to 1 in 1 million T cells. Sequenced by immunoSEQ multiplex PCR; TCRdb stores in-frame clones only, minus some. The sample consists of tens of thousands of clones, roughly three fifths of them appearing once. Comments on this clone: No antigen is known for it.

CDR1 MNHEY and CDR2 SMNVEV come from the germline V gene (reference sequence). V shed 6 bases and J shed 6 bases, with 14 bases lying between them. The CDR3 sequence is 13 residues long. This material consisted of PBMCs, taken after 24 months of ibrutinib treatment. The rearrangement joins TRBV27 to TRBJ1-1; D gene unclear. The receptor comes from a human donor with chronic lymphocytic leukemia. The chain's CDR3 is CASRSSGRSEAFF. CDR3 sequence (DNA): TGTGCCAGCAGGTCAAGCGGGCGGTCTGAAGCTTTCTTT.